The 27 T cell receptor beta chains in this list originate from one sample, sequenced in a study of T-cell memory formation after mild COVID-19. Via MiXCR, TCRdb re-called the 5' RACE reads, giving one row per CDR3 protein. This table holds under 350,000 distinct CDR3 sequences, around 16% found once. Sequenced: PBMCs or a T cell subset sorted from them (not recorded which). The receptors originated from a man between 18 and 29 years old who had mild COVID-19 (a few samples of this study predate the infection). Cell type and time point are not known.

This clonotype was seen many times. The chain recombines TRBV12-3 or TRBV12-4 with TRBJ2-1, with 13 bases identical to TRBD2. The junction had 3 bases not matched to a gene; V was cut back by 9 bases and J by 7 bases. CDR3 length: 13 residues. CDR3 loop: CARTSGGANEQFF. In DNA, the CDR3 is TGTGCCAGAACTAGCGGGGGGGCTAATGAGCAGTTCTTC.

This clonotype was seen ten or more times. V and J are TRBV7-9 and TRBJ2-5; D is unresolved. The germline V gene encodes CDR1 SEHNR and CDR2 FQNEAQ (reference sequence). The CDR3 loop spans 13 amino acids. Between the trimmed V and J ends, which lost 2 bases and 5 bases, there was a span of 9 bases. CDR3 nucleotide sequence: TGTGCCAGCAGCTTAAGCCCCGTGGAGACCCAGTACTTC. Translated, it gives CASSLSPVETQYF.

This clonotype has just a few counts. The chain links TRBV7-9 to TRBJ2-7; D remains unclear. This CDR3 has 13 residues. Per germline, CDR1 SEHNR and CDR2 FQNEAQ (reference sequence). V was clipped by 0 bases and J by 0 bases, with 3 bases between them. The CDR3 reads CASSLAASYEQYV. The CDR3 bases are TGTGCCAGCAGCTTAGCTGCCTCCTACGAGCAGTACGTC.

In its sample, this clonotype was seen a few times. The genes are TRBV6-5 and TRBJ2-4, with 7 bases lining up with TRBD1. Looked up from germline, CDR1 is MNHEY and CDR2 is SVGAGI. CDR3 length equals 14 residues. Trimming removed 5 bases from V and 4 bases from J; junction bases left unmatched: 5. CDR3 coding DNA: TGTGCCAGCAGTCCCGGGACAGATAAAAACATTCAGTACTTC. Its protein is CASSPGTDKNIQYF.

This sequence joins TRBV6-5 and TRBJ2-3; TRBD1 matches at 7 bases. Trimming removed 0 bases from V and 3 bases from J; junction bases left unmatched: 6. CDR3 size: 16 residues. Germline CDR1 and CDR2: MNHEY and SVGAGI. This CDR3 reads CASSYSTGTATDTQYF. The CDR3 DNA reads TGTGCCAGCAGTTACTCCACCGGGACAGCTACAGATACGCAGTATTTT.

The chain has TRBV7-9 and TRBJ2-1; 7 positions agree with TRBD2. The length of the CDR3 is 13 residues. V lost 4 bases and J lost 9; bases outside the gene matches: 6. Germline V gene data show CDR1 as SEHNR and CDR2 as FQNEAQ (reference sequence). The CDR3 nucleotides read TGTGCCAGCAGCTCGGACTGGGGGGGTGAGCAGTTCTTC. It encodes CASSSDWGGEQFF.

The chain has TRBV7-9 and TRBJ1-2, with 8 bases aligning to TRBD1. The CDR3 extends over 13 amino acids. V lost 5 bases, J lost 8 bases, and 7 bases stayed unmatched. Germline CDR1 and CDR2: SEHNR and FQNEAQ (reference sequence). This CDR3 reads CASSPSGGLGYTF. CDR3 in DNA: TGTGCCAGCAGCCCCTCAGGGGGCTTAGGCTACACCTTC.

This clonotype was seen a handful of times. The chain employs TRBV28 and TRBJ2-5; tentative D call: TRBD1 (6 bases). V lost 6 bases and J 5 bases, leaving 16 bases between the germline ends. The CDR3 is made up of 14 amino acids. Germline CDR1 is MDHEN and CDR2 is SYDVKM. CDR3 DNA sequence: TGTGCCAGCAGATCAAGACAGGTCGGCGAGACCCAGTACTTC. Its protein is CASRSRQVGETQYF.

J is TRBJ1-2 and V is TRBV12-3 or TRBV12-4, with TRBD1 as a possible D gene (6 bases). Trimming took 6 bases from V and 5 from J, leaving 13 bases between them. The CDR3 loop spans 13 amino acids. The chain's CDR3 is CASSAGGQYGYTF. Here the CDR3 DNA reads TGTGCCAGCAGCGCCGGGGGGCAATATGGCTACACCTTC.

This clonotype was recorded at least ten times. The chain links TRBV7-2 to TRBJ1-2, with D maybe TRBD1 (6 bases). Trimming removed 5 bases at V and 1 base at J, with 11 bases between. The germline V gene has CDR1 SGHTA and CDR2 FQGNSA. CDR3 length: 14 residues. This chain's CDR3 is CASSRGQINYGYTF. The CDR3 DNA sequence: TGTGCCAGCAGCCGCGGACAGATTAACTATGGCTACACCTTC. The full variable domain, its missing parts supplied by reference TRBV7-2 and TRBJ1-2, is GAGVSQSPSNKVTEKGKDVELRCDPISGHTALYWYRQSLGQGLEFLIYFQGNSAPDKSGLPSDRFSAERTGGSVSTLTIQRTQQEDSAVYLCASSRGQINYGYTFGSGTRLTVV.

The J gene is TRBJ2-7, the V gene TRBV10-1; 8 bases are shared with TRBD1. Per germline, CDR1 WNHNN and CDR2 SYGVQD (reference sequence). The V gene end was trimmed by 0 bases and the J gene end by 6 bases; junction bases not matched to a gene: 7. The CDR3 is made up of 15 amino acids. CDR3 sequence reads: CASSESRTGWLEQYF. Written as DNA, the CDR3 is TGCGCCAGCAGTGAGTCCCGGACAGGGTGGCTCGAGCAGTACTTC.

This clonotype was seen a few times. The genes are TRBV4-1 and TRBJ1-6, with a tentative D call TRBD1 (6 bases). V lost 4 bases and J 0 bases, leaving 13 bases between the germline ends. From germline, CDR1 is MGHRA and CDR2 YSYEKL. The CDR3 runs to 17 residues. CDR3 region: CASSRTGGHSYNSPLHF. CDR3 coding DNA: TGCGCCAGCAGCCGCACCGGGGGGCACTCCTATAATTCACCCCTCCACTTT.

This chain joins TRBV7-3 and TRBJ1-1; 8 bases agree with TRBD1. This CDR3 is 16 amino acids long. Germline values: CDR1 SGHTA, CDR2 FQGTGA. V was clipped by 5 bases and J by 2 bases; unmatched bases: 10. In DNA form, the CDR3 reads TGTGCCAGCAGCCCGATTATGACAGGGGCAAACACTGAAGCTTTCTTT. Translation: CASSPIMTGANTEAFF.

This chain uses TRBV5-1 with TRBJ2-6; 8 bases line up with TRBD1. J lost 0 bases, V lost 8 bases, and 7 bases had no gene match. CDR1 is SGHRS and CDR2 is YFSETQ in the germline V gene. The CDR3 spans 16 residues. The CDR3 DNA reads as TGCGCCAGTTTCCAGGGGGCGAGCTCTGGGGCCAACGTCCTGACTTTC. Translation gives CASFQGASSGANVLTF.

The chain joins TRBV6-5 to TRBJ1-4, with a weak D call TRBD1 (5 bases). The germline V and J ends were trimmed by 0 bases and 8 bases, with 10 bases remaining between them. Germline V gene lookup returns CDR1 MNHEY and CDR2 SVGAGI. The CDR3 has 14 residues. CDR3: CASSYSPEGEKLFF. CDR3 DNA: TGTGCCAGCAGTTACTCTCCCGAGGGGGAAAAACTGTTTTTT.

This clonotype was found a few times. The rearrangement joins TRBV7-2 to TRBJ2-5, with TRBD2 as a possible D gene (5 bases). There are 15 residues in the CDR3. Germline V gives CDR1 SGHTA, CDR2 FQGNSA. V was trimmed by 4 bases and J by 1 base, leaving 13 bases between them. The CDR3: CASSSFGTSQETQYF. In nucleotides, the CDR3 is TGTGCCAGCAGCTCCTTCGGTACTAGCCAAGAGACCCAGTACTTC.

The gene calls are TRBV7-9 and TRBJ2-3, with D possibly being TRBD2 (7 bases). V dropped 5 bases and J dropped 7 bases, with 19 bases sitting between them. Germline CDR1 is SEHNR and CDR2 is FQNEAQ (reference sequence). The CDR3 has 15 amino acids. The CDR3 region is CASSPLGGQLNTQYF. The CDR3 nucleotides read TGTGCCAGCAGCCCGTTGGGGGGGCAGCTGAATACGCAGTATTTT.

This clonotype was picked up many times. The chain is built from TRBV9 and TRBJ1-2; TRBD1 agrees at 7 bases. The CDR3 sequence is 16 residues long. Germline V gives CDR1 SGDLS, CDR2 YYNGEE. J lost 7 bases, V lost 0 bases, and 12 bases had no gene match. CDR3 in amino acids: CASSVDPQGPRPGYTF. CDR3 nucleotide sequence: TGTGCCAGCAGCGTAGACCCACAGGGGCCTCGACCTGGCTACACCTTC.

This clonotype was observed a few times. This chain links TRBV7-9 with TRBJ2-3; 15 bases line up with TRBD2. The CDR3 has 18 residues. V shed 5 bases, J shed 3 bases, and the junction held 9 bases outside the gene matches. Germline V gene lookup returns CDR1 SEHNR and CDR2 FQNEAQ (reference sequence). Written as DNA, the CDR3 is TGTGCCAGCAGCCCCTATCGGACTAGCGGGGGGGCTACAGATACGCAGTATTTT. Amino acids: CASSPYRTSGGATDTQYF.

This clonotype was counted a few times. V and J are TRBV7-2 and TRBJ2-7; no clear D gene. The CDR3 length is 12 residues. The germline V gene has CDR1 SGHTA and CDR2 FQGNSA. The V end lost 5 bases, the J end lost 1 base, and 6 bases lay between the germline ends. CDR3 loop: CASSARSYEQYF. The CDR3 DNA reads as TGTGCCAGCAGCGCTCGATCCTACGAGCAGTACTTC. The variable domain in full, with the rest retrieved from reference TRBV7-2 and TRBJ2-7, is GAGVSQSPSNKVTEKGKDVELRCDPISGHTALYWYRQSLGQGLEFLIYFQGNSAPDKSGLPSDRFSAERTGGSVSTLTIQRTQQEDSAVYLCASSARSYEQYFGPGTRLTVT.

V is TRBV4-1 and J is TRBJ2-5; TRBD1 matches 7 bases. V lost 2 bases and J lost 3; bases outside the gene matches: 6. Germline V gene data show CDR1 as MGHRA and CDR2 as YSYEKL. CDR3 length: 15 amino acids. As DNA, the CDR3 is TGCGCCAGCAGCCAACCGGACAGGAGCAAAGAGACCCAGTACTTC. Its translation: CASSQPDRSKETQYF.

The sample holds a few counts of this clonotype. The chain combines TRBV5-1 with TRBJ2-7; D call uncertain. Trimming shortened V by 3 bases and J by 1 base, and 5 bases separated the two germline ends. CDR1 is SGHRS and CDR2 is YFSETQ in the germline V gene. The CDR3 totals 12 residues. The CDR3 DNA sequence: TGCGCCAGCAGCTCGATGTCCTACGAGCAGTACTTC. Protein product: CASSSMSYEQYF.

The chain uses TRBV30 and TRBJ1-2; no clear D gene. Looked up from germline, CDR1 is GTSNPN and CDR2 is SVGIG (reference sequence). The length of the CDR3 is 13 residues. The V end was cut by 4 bases, the J end by 4 bases, with 13 bases between. The CDR3 region has the DNA TGTGCCTGGACCCCAACCGCTGGCTATGGCTACACCTTC. This codes for CAWTPTAGYGYTF.

The chain couples TRBV25-1 to TRBJ1-2; TRBD1 agrees at 9 bases. V shed 5 bases and J 8 bases; nucleotides not matched to a gene: 6. Germline V gives CDR1 MGHDK, CDR2 SYGVNS. The CDR3 runs to 13 residues. DNA for the CDR3: TGTGCCAGCAGTAGACAGGGGGAGGACGGCTACACCTTC. Amino acid sequence: CASSRQGEDGYTF.

The CDR3 DNA reads TGTGCCAGCAGTCCCGGGACAGGGATGGACATTCAGTACTTC. Translated: CASSPGTGMDIQYF. V usage is TRBV6-5 and J usage is TRBJ2-4, with 9 bases fitting TRBD1. This CDR3 comprises 14 residues. The germline gives CDR1 MNHEY, CDR2 SVGAGI. Losses at the gene ends were 5 bases for V and 8 bases for J; bases not matched to a gene: 7.

This clonotype was recorded a few times. Written as DNA, the CDR3 is TGTGCCAGCAGCCTCCCCGGACAGGTCACCTACGAGCAGTACTTC. Its translation is CASSLPGQVTYEQYF. The V and J genes are TRBV3-1 and TRBJ2-7; TRBD1 agrees at 7 bases. V trimming: 4 bases; J trimming: 2 bases; junction bases outside the gene matches: 8. In germline, CDR1 is LGHDT, CDR2 YNNKEL (reference sequence). The CDR3 is made up of 15 amino acids.

This clonotype showed up just a few times. The chain has TRBV12-3 or TRBV12-4 and TRBJ2-1; a possible D gene is TRBD2 (7 bases). This CDR3 has 13 amino acids. Trimming removed 8 bases from V and 3 bases from J, with 11 bases in between. This CDR3 reads CASGGALYNEQFF. The CDR3 DNA reads TGTGCCAGCGGGGGGGCCCTCTACAATGAGCAGTTCTTC.